Shown below are 31 T cell receptor beta chains from a single sample sequenced in a study of T cells in Graves' hyperthyroidism and ophthalmopathy. It was RNA transcripts that yielded the amplified TCR beta CDR3 regions. Carried out on the TCR CDR3, a first-round RT-PCR used the HTBI primer set. TCRdb itself ran the multiplex PCR reads through MiXCR, one entry per CDR3 protein. The sample lists around 340,000 distinct CDR3 sequences, 18% occurring once. The source material was blood. All receptors come from a woman aged 45-65 years with Graves' hyperthyroidism.

The J gene is TRBJ2-1, the V gene TRBV2; D is unclear. V was clipped by 5 bases and J by 2 bases, with 10 bases between them. The CDR3 contains 14 residues. In germline, CDR1 is SNHLY, CDR2 FYNNEI. CDR3 sequence: CASSSASPYNEQFF. CDR3 coding DNA: TGTGCCAGCAGTAGCGCGTCCCCCTACAATGAGCAGTTCTTC. The full variable domain, completed using reference TRBV2 and TRBJ2-1, is EPEVTQTPSHQVTQMGQEVILRCVPISNHLYFYWYRQILGQKVEFLVSFYNNEISEKSEIFDDQFSVERPDGSNFTLKIRSTKLEDSAMYFCASSSASPYNEQFFGPGTRLTVL.

V and J are TRBV20-1 and TRBJ2-7; 9 bases align to TRBD1. Germline V gene sequence: CDR1 DFQATT, CDR2 SNEGSKA (reference sequence). V dropped 3 bases and J dropped 3; count of bases not matched to a gene: 3. The CDR3 loop spans 13 amino acids. The CDR3: CSARTGGDYEQYF. As DNA, the CDR3 is TGCAGTGCTAGGACAGGGGGGGACTACGAGCAGTACTTC.

This clonotype was counted a few times. For the CDR3, the DNA is TGTGCCAGCACCCTGGGGGGGTACAATGAGCAGTTCTTC. Translating gives CASTLGGYNEQFF. V and J are TRBV7-2 and TRBJ2-1; 7 bases are shared with TRBD2. Germline loops: CDR1 SGHTA, CDR2 FQGNSA. V lost 7 bases, J lost 4 bases, and 4 bases stayed unmatched. CDR3 size: 13 residues.

The table lists this clonotype with a few counts. The V gene is TRBV11-2, the J gene TRBJ1-2, with 7 bases that match TRBD1. The junction had 9 bases not matched to a gene; V was cut back by 5 bases and J by 3 bases. The CDR3 loop spans 15 amino acids. CDR1 SGHAT and CDR2 FQNNGV come from the germline V gene. The CDR3 nucleotides are TGTGCCAGCAGCACCGGGACAGTTACTGACTATGGCTACACCTTC. This gives the protein CASSTGTVTDYGYTF.

V and J are TRBV7-8 and TRBJ1-4, with D perhaps matching TRBD1 (5 bases). CDR1 is SGHVS, CDR2 FQNEAQ, per germline. This CDR3 contains 15 residues. The ends were cut back, 5 bases at V and 7 bases at J, with 17 bases in the middle. CDR3 sequence: CASSPRVGRGEKLFF. CDR3 sequence (DNA): TGTGCCAGCAGCCCTCGTGTGGGGAGGGGTGAAAAACTGTTTTTT.

Remarks on this clonotype: This could be a read error, since a much larger clone is one nucleotide away. CDR3 loop: CSARDHGGPGETKAFF. CDR3 coding DNA: TGCAGTGCTAGAGATCACGGGGGTCCTGGGGAGACTAAAGCTTTCTTT. This chain links TRBV20-1 with TRBJ1-1, with D possibly TRBD1 on 5 matching bases. The CDR3 has 16 residues. Trimming stripped 0 bases from V and 9 bases from J, with 23 bases between. The germline V gene encodes CDR1 DFQATT and CDR2 SNEGSKA (reference sequence).

A few counts support this clonotype. The chain combines TRBV20-1 with TRBJ1-2; D gene ambiguous. From germline, CDR1 is DFQATT and CDR2 SNEGSKA (reference sequence). Trimming removed 0 bases from V and 8 bases from J, with 7 bases in between. The length of the CDR3 is 11 residues. CDR3 residues: CSARDPPGYTF. For the CDR3, the DNA is TGCAGTGCTAGAGATCCCCCGGGCTACACCTTC.

This clonotype was observed at least ten times. The V and J genes are TRBV2 and TRBJ2-3; D unresolved. V was shortened by 8 bases and J by 2 bases, with 8 bases between the two germline ends. Germline values: CDR1 SNHLY, CDR2 FYNNEI. The CDR3 is 12 residues long. The CDR3 reads CASVGITDTQYF. The CDR3 nucleotides read TGTGCCAGCGTGGGGATCACAGATACGCAGTATTTT.

The sample holds a few counts of this clonotype. The chain couples TRBV10-3 to TRBJ1-2, with D tentatively TRBD1 (5 bases). The CDR3 is made up of 14 amino acids. The V and J ends lost 6 bases and 8 bases respectively, with 19 bases between them. Looked up from germline, CDR1 is ENHRY and CDR2 is SYGVKD. This CDR3 reads CAISPSGGIGGYTF. The CDR3, as DNA: TGTGCCATCAGCCCTTCCGGGGGTATAGGGGGCTACACCTTC.

This clonotype was detected ten times or more. The V gene is TRBV5-1, the J gene TRBJ2-3, with 9 bases matching TRBD2. The germline V gene has CDR1 SGHRS and CDR2 YFSETQ. The CDR3 is 16 residues long. The V and J ends lost 5 bases and 3 bases, in that order; junction bases with no gene match: 10. DNA of the CDR3: TGCGCCAGCAGGAAAGGGACTAGCCAGCTTACAGATACGCAGTATTTT. It specifies CASRKGTSQLTDTQYF.

This clonotype showed up just a few times. The V and J genes are TRBV10-3 and TRBJ1-2; the D gene is possibly TRBD1 (5 bases). There are 14 residues in the CDR3. The V gene's germline CDR1 is ENHRY and CDR2 SYGVKD. Trimming took 3 bases from V and 5 from J, leaving 13 bases between them. In nucleotides, the CDR3 is TGTGCCATCAGTGATACAGGCCTACCATATGGCTACACCTTC. It specifies CAISDTGLPYGYTF.

This clonotype was detected many times. This chain joins TRBV7-9 and TRBJ2-3, with D perhaps TRBD1 (5 bases). CDR1 is SEHNR and CDR2 is FQNEAQ in the germline V gene (reference sequence). The CDR3 length is 17 residues. Trimming removed 3 bases at V and 5 bases at J, with 21 bases between. The CDR3, as DNA: TGTGCCAGCAGCTTGGGGCTAGACACACATCAAGGAGATACGCAGTATTTT. It yields the protein CASSLGLDTHQGDTQYF.

The genes are TRBV10-1 and TRBJ2-2; the D is unclear. The CDR3 contains 11 residues. The V gene lost 8 bases and the J gene lost 6 bases, with 7 bases spanning the gap. Germline CDR1 and CDR2: WNHNN and SYGVQD (reference sequence). The CDR3 sequence: CASGGSGELFF. CDR3 sequence (DNA): TGCGCCAGCGGCGGATCCGGGGAGCTGTTTTTT.

This clonotype was counted many times. The chain links TRBV5-8 to TRBJ2-2, with 12 bases fitting TRBD2. The trim removed 3 bases at V and 3 bases at J, leaving 6 bases unmatched. There are 17 residues in the CDR3. Germline CDR1 and CDR2: SGHTS and YDEGEE. The CDR3, as DNA: TGTGCCAGCAGCTCCCTAGCGGGGGGGATGGACACCGGGGAGCTGTTTTTT. Amino acids: CASSSLAGGMDTGELFF.

Comment on this clonotype: The CDR3 ends on some other residue instead of the conserved phenylalanine or tryptophan, so this is likely a read error. The chain carries TRBV7-3 and TRBJ1-1; TRBD1 agrees at 9 bases. Trimming cost V 3 bases and J 0 bases; bases outside gene matches: 5. Germline V gene data show CDR1 as SGHTA and CDR2 as FQGTGA. The CDR3 has 16 residues. The CDR3 bases are TGTGCCAGCAGCTTTACAGGGGGCCCATTGAACACTGAAGCTTTCTCT. Amino acid sequence: CASSFTGGPLNTEAFS.

The sample holds a few counts of this clonotype. This chain links TRBV5-1 with TRBJ2-2, with 14 bases matching TRBD2. J gave up 0 bases and V 5 bases, and 3 bases lay outside the gene matches. Per germline, CDR1 SGHRS and CDR2 YFSETQ. This CDR3 is 17 amino acids long. This CDR3 is CASRTSGGAPNTGELFF. In DNA, the CDR3 is TGCGCCAGCAGGACTAGCGGGGGGGCCCCGAACACCGGGGAGCTGTTTTTT.

In its sample, this clonotype was seen a few times. The chain joins TRBV19 to TRBJ1-2; D gene uncertain. CDR3 size: 10 residues. Germline V gene data show CDR1 as LNHDA and CDR2 as SQIVND (reference sequence). V lost 10 bases, J lost 4 bases, and 7 bases lay in between. CDR3 protein: CATFSYGYTF. DNA of the CDR3: TGTGCCACCTTCAGCTATGGCTACACCTTC.

Many counts were recorded for this clonotype. The chain couples TRBV20-1 to TRBJ2-5; 7 bases are shared with TRBD2. The V gene end was trimmed by 6 bases and the J gene end by 0 bases; junction bases not matched to a gene: 4. Germline V gene lookup returns CDR1 DFQATT and CDR2 SNEGSKA (reference sequence). The length of the CDR3 is 13 residues. Here the CDR3 reads CSASLADQETQYF. CDR3 DNA sequence: TGCAGTGCCAGTCTAGCGGACCAAGAGACCCAGTACTTC.

This clonotype showed up just a few times. The chain combines TRBV3-1 with TRBJ2-3, with D unclear. This CDR3 contains 12 residues. V lost 2 bases, J lost 4 bases, and 4 bases lay in between. Germline V gene lookup returns CDR1 LGHDT and CDR2 YNNKEL (reference sequence). The CDR3 is CASSQSADTQYF. DNA for the CDR3: TGTGCCAGCAGCCAATCCGCAGATACGCAGTATTTT.

The chain joins TRBV3-1 to TRBJ1-2; 8 nucleotides align to TRBD1. This CDR3 region has 12 residues. The germline V gene has CDR1 LGHDT and CDR2 YNNKEL (reference sequence). Germline trimming cut 5 bases from V and 7 bases from J; bases unmatched to any gene: 3. Written as DNA, the CDR3 is TGTGCCAGCAGCGGACAGGGTGGTGGCTACACCTTC. Protein product: CASSGQGGGYTF.

This clonotype was seen many times. The J gene is TRBJ2-5, the V gene TRBV10-1, with D possibly TRBD1 on 5 matching bases. Germline CDR1 is WNHNN and CDR2 is SYGVQD (reference sequence). V dropped 6 bases and J dropped 5 bases, with 13 bases sitting between them. CDR3 length equals 13 residues. The CDR3 DNA reads TGCGCCAGCAGAGGGGCGCAAGGGGAGACCCAGTACTTC. Translation: CASRGAQGETQYF.

This clonotype was seen many times. V is TRBV27 and J is TRBJ2-7; D gene unclear. The length of the CDR3 is 12 residues. The germline V gene encodes CDR1 MNHEY and CDR2 SMNVEV (reference sequence). The ends were cut back, 3 bases at V and 6 bases at J, with 9 bases in the middle. CDR3 region: CASSFRPSEQYF. The CDR3 DNA reads as TGTGCCAGCAGTTTTCGCCCCTCCGAGCAGTACTTC.

This clonotype turned up a few times. One base away lies a much larger clone, so this may be a sequencing read error. This chain connects TRBV2 to TRBJ1-2; no definite D call. Germline loops: CDR1 SNHLY, CDR2 FYNNEI. This CDR3 has 15 amino acids. DNA for the CDR3: TGTGCCAGCAGTGAAACCCAGGAAACTAACTATGGCTACGCCTTC. This codes for CASSETQETNYGYAF.

At least ten counts were recorded for this clonotype. The V and J genes are TRBV18 and TRBJ1-2, with TRBD1 matching 8 bases. Germline CDR1 reads KGHSH; CDR2 reads LQKENI. Trimming at V came to 5 bases and at J to 5 bases, leaving 10 bases not matched to a gene. CDR3 length: 15 residues. This CDR3 is CASSDYRDRSYGYTF. Here the CDR3 DNA reads TGTGCCAGCTCAGATTACCGGGACAGGAGTTATGGCTACACCTTC.

There are a few counts of this clonotype. This chain connects TRBV20-1 to TRBJ2-5; 11 nucleotides align to TRBD2. Germline CDR1 and CDR2: DFQATT and SNEGSKA (reference sequence). Unmatched junction bases numbered 14, after V lost 4 bases and J lost 7 bases. This CDR3 is 16 amino acids long. The CDR3, as DNA: TGCAGTGCTATACGAGGGGGGCTAGCGGGGGGCGGGACCCAGTACTTC. It yields the protein CSAIRGGLAGGGTQYF.

There are a few counts of this clonotype. This chain uses TRBV7-2 with TRBJ1-1, with D possibly matching TRBD1 (5 bases). Looked up from germline, CDR1 is SGHTA and CDR2 is FQGNSA. This CDR3 is built from 18 residues. Between the trimmed V and J ends, which lost 4 bases and 1 base, there was a span of 22 bases. This chain's CDR3 is CASSYYWGGPSANTEAFF. The CDR3 DNA follows: TGTGCCAGCAGCTACTATTGGGGGGGTCCCTCCGCGAACACTGAAGCTTTCTTT. The whole variable domain, remainder taken from reference TRBV7-2 and TRBJ1-1, is GAGVSQSPSNKVTEKGKDVELRCDPISGHTALYWYRQSLGQGLEFLIYFQGNSAPDKSGLPSDRFSAERTGGSVSTLTIQRTQQEDSAVYLCASSYYWGGPSANTEAFFGQGTRLTVV.

At least ten counts were recorded for this clonotype. CDR3 sequence: CASSLDGRSETQYF. As DNA, the CDR3 is TGTGCCAGCAGCTTAGACGGGAGGTCTGAGACCCAGTACTTC. The chain couples TRBV5-5 to TRBJ2-5; 7 nucleotides agree with TRBD2. CDR1 and CDR2 (germline): SGHKS, YYEKEE (reference sequence). With 2 bases clipped from V and 5 bases from J, the junction kept 6 bases outside the gene matches. The CDR3 spans 14 residues.

This clonotype was counted at least ten times. The chain couples TRBV27 to TRBJ1-2, with TRBD1 identical over 7 bases. Looked up from germline, CDR1 is MNHEY and CDR2 is SMNVEV (reference sequence). The CDR3 is made up of 16 amino acids. Trimming cost V 5 bases and J 6 bases; bases outside gene matches: 15. CDR3 in DNA: TGTGCCAGCAGTCCTCACACAGGGGAGGGTGTCCATGGCTACACCTTC. It yields the protein CASSPHTGEGVHGYTF.

This clonotype was recorded a few times. The rearrangement joins TRBV30 to TRBJ2-1; D is uncertain. The CDR3 runs to 13 residues. V gave up 4 bases and J gave up 3 bases, with 10 bases separating them. Per the germline V gene, CDR1 is GTSNPN and CDR2 is SVGIG (reference sequence). DNA of the CDR3: TGTGCCTGGACATTATCCAACTACAATGAGCAGTTCTTC. Its translation: CAWTLSNYNEQFF.

Turning to this clonotype: One end of the junction does not line up with germline, which may come from a read error. The rearrangement links TRBV3-1 to TRBJ2-3; possible D gene TRBD1, 5 bases. Germline assignment: CDR1 LGHDT and CDR2 YNNKEL (reference sequence). The CDR3 extends over 12 amino acids. The DNA for the CDR3 is TGTGCCAGCAGCCTATCCACAGGTACGCAGTATTTT. Amino acids: CASSLSTGTQYF.

This clonotype has at least ten counts. The CDR3 DNA reads TGTGCCATCAGCCCCGGACAGGGCAATGAGCAGTTCTTC. Its protein product is CAISPGQGNEQFF. The chain employs TRBV10-3 and TRBJ2-1; the match to TRBD1 covers 8 bases. The CDR3 runs 13 residues. The germline V gene encodes CDR1 ENHRY and CDR2 SYGVKD. With 6 bases clipped from V and 6 bases from J, the junction kept 4 bases outside the gene matches.